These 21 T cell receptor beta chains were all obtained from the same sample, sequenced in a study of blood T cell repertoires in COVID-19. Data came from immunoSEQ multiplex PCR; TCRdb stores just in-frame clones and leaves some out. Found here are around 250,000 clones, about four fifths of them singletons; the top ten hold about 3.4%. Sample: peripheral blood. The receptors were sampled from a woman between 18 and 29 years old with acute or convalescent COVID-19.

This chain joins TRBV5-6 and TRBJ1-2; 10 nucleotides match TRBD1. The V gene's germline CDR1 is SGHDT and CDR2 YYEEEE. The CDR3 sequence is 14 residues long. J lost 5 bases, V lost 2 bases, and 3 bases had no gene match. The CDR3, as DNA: TGTGCCAGCAGCTTCGACAGGGGGCTGTATGGCTACACCTTC. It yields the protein CASSFDRGLYGYTF.

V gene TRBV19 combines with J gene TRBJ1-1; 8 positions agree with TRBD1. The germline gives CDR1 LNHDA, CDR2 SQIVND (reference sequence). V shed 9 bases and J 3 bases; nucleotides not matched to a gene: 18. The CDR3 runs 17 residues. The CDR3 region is CARNRTGKQNEDTEAFF. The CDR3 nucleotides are TGTGCCAGGAATCGGACAGGGAAACAGAACGAGGACACTGAAGCTTTCTTT.

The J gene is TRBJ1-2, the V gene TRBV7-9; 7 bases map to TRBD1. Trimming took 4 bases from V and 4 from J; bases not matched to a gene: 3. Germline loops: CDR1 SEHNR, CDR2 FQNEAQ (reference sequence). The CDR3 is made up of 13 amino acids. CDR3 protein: CASSSGTAYGYTF. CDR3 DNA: TGTGCCAGCAGCTCCGGGACAGCCTATGGCTACACCTTC.

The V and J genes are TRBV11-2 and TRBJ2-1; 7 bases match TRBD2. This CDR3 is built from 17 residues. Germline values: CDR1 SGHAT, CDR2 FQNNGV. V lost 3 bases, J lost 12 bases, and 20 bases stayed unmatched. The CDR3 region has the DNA TGTGCCAGCAGCTTTGTCTCGGGGTCCGGTGGGGCTAGCGGGCAGTTCTTC. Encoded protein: CASSFVSGSGGASGQFF.

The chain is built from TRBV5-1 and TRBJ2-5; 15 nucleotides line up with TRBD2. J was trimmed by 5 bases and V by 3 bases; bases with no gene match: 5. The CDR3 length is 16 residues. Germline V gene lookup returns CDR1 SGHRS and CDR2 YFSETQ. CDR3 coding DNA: TGCGCCAGCAGCTCGGGACTAGCGGGAGGTCAGGAGACCCAGTACTTC. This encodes CASSSGLAGGQETQYF.

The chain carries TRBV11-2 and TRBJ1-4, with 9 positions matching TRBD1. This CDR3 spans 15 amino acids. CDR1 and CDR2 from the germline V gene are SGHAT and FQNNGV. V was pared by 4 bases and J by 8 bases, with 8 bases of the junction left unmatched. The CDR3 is CASSSPDRGREKLFF. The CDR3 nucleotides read TGTGCCAGCAGCTCACCGGACAGGGGAAGGGAAAAACTGTTTTTT.

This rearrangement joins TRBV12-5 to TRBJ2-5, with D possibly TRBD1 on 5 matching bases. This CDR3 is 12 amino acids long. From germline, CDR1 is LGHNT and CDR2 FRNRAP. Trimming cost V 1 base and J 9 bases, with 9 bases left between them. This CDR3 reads CASGLEGNAQYF. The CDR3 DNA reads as TGTGCTAGTGGTTTGGAGGGGAATGCCCAGTACTTC.

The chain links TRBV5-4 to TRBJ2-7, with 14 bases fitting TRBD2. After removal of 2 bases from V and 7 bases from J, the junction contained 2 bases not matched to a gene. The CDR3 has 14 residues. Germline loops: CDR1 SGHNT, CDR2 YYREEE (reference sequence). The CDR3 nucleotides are TGTGCCAGCAGCTTCTGGACTAGCGGGAGGGAGCAGTACTTC. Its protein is CASSFWTSGREQYF.

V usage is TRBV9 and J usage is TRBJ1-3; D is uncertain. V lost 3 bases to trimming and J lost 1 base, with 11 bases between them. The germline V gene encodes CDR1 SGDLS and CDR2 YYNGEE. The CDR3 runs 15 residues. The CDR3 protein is CASSAFTSSGNTIYF. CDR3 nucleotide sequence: TGTGCCAGCAGCGCATTTACTTCATCTGGAAACACCATATATTTT.

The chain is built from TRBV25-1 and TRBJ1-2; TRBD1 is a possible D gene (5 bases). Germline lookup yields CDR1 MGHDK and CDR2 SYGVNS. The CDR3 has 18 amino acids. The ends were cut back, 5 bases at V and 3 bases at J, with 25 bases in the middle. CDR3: CASSTLEVSPRGDYGYTF. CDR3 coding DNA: TGTGCCAGCAGTACCCTGGAAGTTTCCCCCCGGGGGGACTATGGCTACACCTTC.

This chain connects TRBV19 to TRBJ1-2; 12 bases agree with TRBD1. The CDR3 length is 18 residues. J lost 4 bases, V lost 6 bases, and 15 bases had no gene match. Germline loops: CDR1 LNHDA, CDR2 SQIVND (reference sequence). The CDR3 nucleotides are TGTGCCAGTAGCATGTCCCGGGACAGGGGGCACCTTAGCTATGGCTACACCTTC. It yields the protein CASSMSRDRGHLSYGYTF.

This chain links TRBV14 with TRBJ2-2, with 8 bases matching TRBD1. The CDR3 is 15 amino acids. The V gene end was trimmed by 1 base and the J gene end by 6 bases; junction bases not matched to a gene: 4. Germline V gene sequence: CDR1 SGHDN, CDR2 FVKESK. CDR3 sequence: CASSQVGRGPGELFF. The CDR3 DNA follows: TGTGCCAGCAGCCAAGTGGGCAGGGGGCCCGGGGAGCTGTTTTTT.

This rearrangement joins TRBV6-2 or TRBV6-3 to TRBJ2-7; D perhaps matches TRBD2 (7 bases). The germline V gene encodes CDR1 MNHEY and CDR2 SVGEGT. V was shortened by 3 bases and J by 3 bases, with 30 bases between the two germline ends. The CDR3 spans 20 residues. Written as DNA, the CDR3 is TGTGCCAGCAGTTATGAAGACGGGGGGCTTTTCGTCTTGGGAGGCTACGAGCAGTACTTC. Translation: CASSYEDGGLFVLGGYEQYF.

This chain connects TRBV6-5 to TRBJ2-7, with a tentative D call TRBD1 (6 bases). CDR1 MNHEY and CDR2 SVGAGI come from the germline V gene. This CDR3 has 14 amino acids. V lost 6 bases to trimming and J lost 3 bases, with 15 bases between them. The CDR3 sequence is CASSLTGNSYEQYF. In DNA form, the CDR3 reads TGTGCCAGCAGCCTCACAGGGAACAGCTACGAGCAGTACTTC.

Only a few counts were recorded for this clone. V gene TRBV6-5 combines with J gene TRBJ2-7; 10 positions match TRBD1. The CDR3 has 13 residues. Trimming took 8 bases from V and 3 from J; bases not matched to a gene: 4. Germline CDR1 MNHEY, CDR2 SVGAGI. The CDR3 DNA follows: TGTGCCAGCGGGACAGGGGCGAACTACGAGCAGTACTTC. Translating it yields CASGTGANYEQYF.

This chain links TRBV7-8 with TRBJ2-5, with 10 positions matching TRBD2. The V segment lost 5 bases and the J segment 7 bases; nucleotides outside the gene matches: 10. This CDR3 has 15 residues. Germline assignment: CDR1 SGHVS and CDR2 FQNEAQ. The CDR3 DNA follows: TGTGCCAGCAGCCAATCGGGGGCTAGCGGGGGGACCCAGTACTTC. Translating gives CASSQSGASGGTQYF.

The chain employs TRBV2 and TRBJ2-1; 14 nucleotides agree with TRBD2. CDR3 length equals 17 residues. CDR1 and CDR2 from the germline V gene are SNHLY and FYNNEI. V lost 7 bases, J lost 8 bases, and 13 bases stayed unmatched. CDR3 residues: CASKGTSGSYLDDEQFF. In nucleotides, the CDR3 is TGTGCCAGCAAGGGGACTAGCGGGAGTTATTTGGACGATGAGCAGTTCTTC.

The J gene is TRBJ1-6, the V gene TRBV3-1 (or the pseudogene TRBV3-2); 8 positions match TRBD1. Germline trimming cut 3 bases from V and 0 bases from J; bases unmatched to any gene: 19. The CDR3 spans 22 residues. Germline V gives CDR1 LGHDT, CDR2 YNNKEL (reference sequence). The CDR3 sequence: CASSHGEGRDRRTRSYNSPLHF. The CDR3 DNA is TGTGCCAGCAGCCACGGGGAGGGCCGGGACAGGCGGACTCGCTCCTATAATTCACCCCTCCACTTT.

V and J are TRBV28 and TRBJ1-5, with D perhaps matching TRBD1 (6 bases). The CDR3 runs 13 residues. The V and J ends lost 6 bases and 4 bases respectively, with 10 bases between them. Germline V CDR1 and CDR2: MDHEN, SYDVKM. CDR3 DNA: TGTGCCAGCAGGCGAGGGGGAAATCAGCCCCAGCATTTT. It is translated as CASRRGGNQPQHF.

This chain's CDR3 is CASSLNPGTVYGYTF. Here the CDR3 DNA reads TGTGCCAGCAGTTTAAATCCCGGGACAGTCTATGGCTACACCTTC. The chain has TRBV27 and TRBJ1-2, with 7 bases matching TRBD1. With V trimmed by 2 bases and J by 4 bases, 7 bases remained unmatched. Germline loops: CDR1 MNHEY, CDR2 SMNVEV (reference sequence). The CDR3 is made up of 15 amino acids.

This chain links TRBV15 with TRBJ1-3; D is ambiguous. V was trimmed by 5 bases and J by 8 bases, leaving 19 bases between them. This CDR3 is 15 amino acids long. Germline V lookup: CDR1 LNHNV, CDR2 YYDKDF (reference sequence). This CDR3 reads CATSESPQAQDTIYF. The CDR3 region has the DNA TGTGCCACCAGCGAATCTCCCCAGGCCCAGGACACCATATATTTT.